This T cell receptor (beta chain) comes out of a study of cytomegalovirus exposure and HLA in healthy donors. Study-wide results and limits: The likely origin of a cluster of highly shared sequence variants was a sequencing artifact. The later analysis indicated that the majority of CMV-associated TCR beta chains appeared HLA-restricted.

V lost 2 bases and J lost 3; bases outside the gene matches: 6. Per germline, CDR1 SGHVS and CDR2 FNYEAQ. The CDR3 totals 15 residues. With 60 Vbeta and 13 Jbeta primers, the PCR was carried out. Profiling relied on immunoSEQ multiplex PCR, and the TCRdb table lists in-frame clones only, not all of them. The sample lists about 150,000 clones; 80% to 90% were seen once. This clone was observed once. The antigen is not known. Sequenced: PBMCs. J is TRBJ2-5 and V is TRBV7-6, with TRBD2 identical over 7 bases. The clonotype comes from a boy younger than 10 in good health and CMV-seronegative. The CDR3 is CASSLSTSRKETQYF. The CDR3 nucleotides are TGTGCCAGCAGCTTATCGACTAGCAGGAAAGAGACCCAGTACTTC.